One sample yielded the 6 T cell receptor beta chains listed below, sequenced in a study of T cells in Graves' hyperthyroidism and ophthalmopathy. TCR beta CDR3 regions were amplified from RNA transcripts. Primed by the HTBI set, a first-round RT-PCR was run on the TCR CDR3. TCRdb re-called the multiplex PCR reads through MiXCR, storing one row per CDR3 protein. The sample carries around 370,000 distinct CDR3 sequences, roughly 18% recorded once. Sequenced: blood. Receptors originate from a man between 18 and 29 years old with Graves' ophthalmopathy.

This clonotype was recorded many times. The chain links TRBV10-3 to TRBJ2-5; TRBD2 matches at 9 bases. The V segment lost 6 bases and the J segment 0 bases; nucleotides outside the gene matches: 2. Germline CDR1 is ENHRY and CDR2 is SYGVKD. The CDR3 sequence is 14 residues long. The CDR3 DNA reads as TGTGCCATCAGCCTAGCGGGGAACCAAGAGACCCAGTACTTC. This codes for CAISLAGNQETQYF.

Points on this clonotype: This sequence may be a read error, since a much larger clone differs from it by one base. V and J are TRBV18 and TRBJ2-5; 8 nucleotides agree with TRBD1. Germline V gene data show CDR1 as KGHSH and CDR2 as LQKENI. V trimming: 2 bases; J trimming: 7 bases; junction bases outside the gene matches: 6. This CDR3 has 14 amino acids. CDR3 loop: CASSPKTGTGTQYF. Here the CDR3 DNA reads TGTGCCAGCTCACCAAAAACAGGGACAGGGACCCAGTACTTC.

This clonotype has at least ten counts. The CDR3 DNA sequence: TGCGCCAGCAGCCAAGGGTCGGCGGGGCGGGGGTCCTACAATGAGCAGTTCTTC. This encodes CASSQGSAGRGSYNEQFF. J is TRBJ2-1 and V is TRBV4-1; TRBD2 aligns across 7 bases. V lost 1 base and J lost 1; bases outside the gene matches: 10. This CDR3 is 18 amino acids long. Germline V gives CDR1 MGHRA, CDR2 YSYEKL.

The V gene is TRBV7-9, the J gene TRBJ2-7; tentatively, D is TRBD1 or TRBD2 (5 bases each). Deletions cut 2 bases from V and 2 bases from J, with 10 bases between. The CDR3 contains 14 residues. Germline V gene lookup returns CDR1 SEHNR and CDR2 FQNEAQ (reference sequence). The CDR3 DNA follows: TGTGCCAGCAGCTTAATGCCGGGGCCCTACGAGCAGTACTTC. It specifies CASSLMPGPYEQYF.

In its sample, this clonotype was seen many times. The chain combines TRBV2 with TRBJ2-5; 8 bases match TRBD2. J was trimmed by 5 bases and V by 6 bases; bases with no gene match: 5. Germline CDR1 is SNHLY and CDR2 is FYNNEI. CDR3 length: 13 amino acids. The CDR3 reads CASRTSGGETQYF. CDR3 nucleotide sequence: TGTGCCAGCAGAACTAGCGGCGGGGAGACCCAGTACTTC.

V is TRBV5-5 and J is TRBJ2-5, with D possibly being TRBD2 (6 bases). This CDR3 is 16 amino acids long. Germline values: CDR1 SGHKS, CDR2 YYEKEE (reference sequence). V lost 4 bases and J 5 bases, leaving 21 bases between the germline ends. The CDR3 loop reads CASSRGGQGRWETQYF. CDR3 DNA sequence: TGTGCCAGCAGCCGAGGAGGGCAGGGCAGGTGGGAGACCCAGTACTTC.